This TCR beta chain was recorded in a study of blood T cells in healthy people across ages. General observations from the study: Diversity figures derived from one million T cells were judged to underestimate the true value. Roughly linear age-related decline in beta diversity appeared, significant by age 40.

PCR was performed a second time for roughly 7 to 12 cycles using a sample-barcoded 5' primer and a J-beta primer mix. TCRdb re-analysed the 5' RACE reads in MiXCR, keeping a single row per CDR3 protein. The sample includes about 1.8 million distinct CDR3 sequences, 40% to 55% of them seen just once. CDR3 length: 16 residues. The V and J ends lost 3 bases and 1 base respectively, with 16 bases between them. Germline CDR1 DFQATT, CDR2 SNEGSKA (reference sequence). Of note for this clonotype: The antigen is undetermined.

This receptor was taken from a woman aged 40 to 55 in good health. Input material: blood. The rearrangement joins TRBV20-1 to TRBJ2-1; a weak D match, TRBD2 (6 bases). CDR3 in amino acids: CSASGGYSLSYNEQFF. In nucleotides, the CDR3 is TGCAGTGCTAGCGGGGGTTACTCACTTTCCTACAATGAGCAGTTCTTC.